This T cell receptor beta chain was captured in a study of CD8 T cells in ankylosing spondylitis. Study outcomes and limitations: There was a TCR beta motif, made of eight highly homologous variants, that appeared characteristic of ankylosing spondylitis blood. Those disease-linked clones were CD8+; they were also relatively rare in peripheral blood.

A word on this clonotype: As yet, its antigen is unknown.

TCRdb independently ran MiXCR on the 5' RACE reads; one entry per CDR3 protein. The sample holds roughly 230,000 distinct CDR3 sequences, 15% to 20% seen once. The V gene's germline CDR1 is MNHNS and CDR2 SASEGT. This CDR3 comprises 18 residues. Losses at the gene ends were 6 bases for V and 0 bases for J; bases not matched to a gene: 9. The genes are TRBV6-1 and TRBJ2-3; 13 bases fit TRBD2. The sample comprised blood, either unsorted or a sorted T cell fraction (not recorded which). The sequence was collected from a male donor with ankylosing spondylitis or in good health (not recorded which). The CDR3 DNA sequence: TGTGCCAGCAGCCCCGGACTAGCGGGAGACCCTAGCACAGATACGCAGTATTTT. Translated: CASSPGLAGDPSTDTQYF.